In its sample, the clone carrying this T cell receptor beta chain was seen once. The data originate from a study of blood T cell repertoires in COVID-19. Original data processing: The assay estimated nucleated cells by amplifying reference gene primers. Measured with immunoSEQ multiplex PCR; TCRdb has only the in-frame clones, and not every one. V, J and clone size derive from that table, while D and trimming were established from the DNA sequence. This sample has 200,000 or so clones, with 70% to 90% found just once. The V gene lost 2 bases and the J gene lost 8 bases, with 12 bases spanning the gap. Per the germline V gene, CDR1 is MDHEN and CDR2 is SYDVKM. This CDR3 spans 13 amino acids.

The sequenced sample was peripheral blood. The sequence was obtained from a man between 70 and 80 years old with active or convalescent COVID-19. V gene TRBV28 combines with J gene TRBJ1-1; D is perhaps TRBD1 (6 bases). This chain's CDR3 is CASSLAGGTEAFF. The CDR3 DNA is TGTGCCAGCAGTTTAGCTGGGGGCACAGAAGCTTTCTTT.